The 8 T cell receptor beta chains given below trace back to one sample, sequenced in a study of regulatory and conventional T cells in RAG deficiency. Method: immunoSEQ multiplex PCR; TCRdb's copy keeps in-frame clones and lacks some. This table has just over 30,000 clones, 90% to 96% appearing once. Blood CD4+ CD25-low CD127-high conventional T cells supplied the genomic DNA template. In addition, the sample was reused for a study of regulatory T cells. From that report: Amplification used 52 TRBV primers and 13 TRBJ primers.

Specimen: CD25- CD4+ T cells sorted from blood. The source of these receptors is a human donor in good health.

The chain couples TRBV19 to TRBJ2-3; possibly TRBD1 for D (7 bases). CDR3 length: 17 amino acids. Germline V gene data show CDR1 as LNHDA and CDR2 as SQIVND (reference sequence). V was pared by 4 bases and J by 3 bases, with 20 bases between. The CDR3 loop reads CASSTPAGRGQTDTQYF. CDR3 bases: TGTGCCAGTAGTACCCCGGCCGGGCGGGGACAGACAGATACGCAGTATTTT.

J is TRBJ2-6 and V is TRBV5-1; no clear D. CDR1 and CDR2 from the germline V gene are SGHRS and YFSETQ. The CDR3 is made up of 14 amino acids. V gave up 0 bases and J gave up 4 bases, with 5 bases separating them. CDR3 in amino acids: CASSLGQGANVLTF. The CDR3 DNA is TGCGCCAGCAGCTTGGGCCAGGGGGCCAACGTCCTGACTTTC.

The V and J genes are TRBV27 and TRBJ2-1; 11 bases are shared with TRBD2. The CDR3 spans 16 residues. Germline lookup yields CDR1 MNHEY and CDR2 SMNVEV (reference sequence). After removal of 5 bases from V and 4 bases from J, the junction contained 7 bases not matched to a gene. CDR3 sequence (DNA): TGTGCCAGCAGTCCGACTAGCGGGGCGCTTTACAATGAGCAGTTCTTC. Its protein is CASSPTSGALYNEQFF.

The chain uses TRBV11-2 and TRBJ2-3, with D perhaps TRBD1 (6 bases). Germline lookup yields CDR1 SGHAT and CDR2 FQNNGV. The V and J ends lost 1 base and 5 bases respectively, with 16 bases between them. The CDR3 spans 16 residues. This CDR3 is CASSLVRTVPRDTQYF. The CDR3 DNA reads as TGTGCCAGCAGCTTAGTTCGGACAGTCCCACGAGATACGCAGTATTTT.

J is TRBJ2-7 and V is TRBV2, with TRBD2 as a possible D gene (7 bases). The CDR3 has 19 residues. V lost 0 bases, J lost 1 base, and 22 bases lay in between. Germline assignment: CDR1 SNHLY and CDR2 FYNNEI. CDR3 sequence reads: CASSEALGVEGGRSYEQYF. The CDR3 nucleotides read TGTGCCAGCAGTGAAGCGCTTGGGGTAGAGGGGGGGCGTTCCTACGAGCAGTACTTC.

This clone has only one observation. As DNA, the CDR3 is TGTGCCAGCAGTGATGGTGTTAGGGGGCATAACGGGGAGCTGTTTTTT. It specifies CASSDGVRGHNGELFF. This sequence joins TRBV6-1 and TRBJ2-2, with 7 bases matching TRBD1. The CDR3 covers 16 residues. V lost 3 bases to trimming and J lost 7 bases; unmatched junction nucleotides: 11. Germline loops: CDR1 MNHNS, CDR2 SASEGT.

The V and J genes are TRBV5-1 and TRBJ1-2; D not certain. The CDR3 covers 13 residues. Per germline, CDR1 SGHRS and CDR2 YFSETQ. V dropped 4 bases and J dropped 5 bases, with 12 bases sitting between them. Here the CDR3 reads CASSLELRYGYTF. CDR3 bases: TGCGCCAGCAGCCTGGAATTGCGTTATGGCTACACCTTC.

The chain is built from TRBV4-2 and TRBJ1-2, with D unclear. Trimming removed 0 bases from V and 5 bases from J, with 7 bases in between. This CDR3 region has 13 residues. The germline V gene encodes CDR1 LGHNA and CDR2 YNFKEQ. DNA of the CDR3: TGTGCCAGCAGCCAAGATGGGAGGTATGGCTACACCTTC. This gives the protein CASSQDGRYGYTF.